This TCR beta chain was observed in a study of identical twins. One entry per CDR3 protein results from TCRdb running MiXCR on the 5' RACE reads. The sample lists 1.5 million to 2 million distinct CDR3 sequences; roughly a third were seen once. Everyone who gave samples was a healthy Caucasian. This CDR3 contains 14 residues. Germline-derived CDR1 and CDR2 are SGHRS and YFSETQ. The receptor was isolated from a newborn girl in good health. The sequencing input was cord blood. J is TRBJ2-7 and V is TRBV5-1; D is uncertain. The DNA matches TRBJ2-5 better at its end, which makes the J call doubtful. The CDR3 sequence is CASSLVQPRETQYF. The DNA of the CDR3 is TGCGCCAGCAGCTTGGTCCAGCCGCGAGAGACCCAGTACTTC.